This paragraph covers one T cell receptor beta chain sequence. Its antigen is undetermined. The table came from immunoSEQ multiplex PCR; TCRdb's copy has only in-frame clones and leaves some out. The sample lists 65,000 to 85,000 clones, over 70% occurring once. Whether given at about 4 or about 12 weeks, second doses were pooled. The sample is drawn from a study of T cell responses to AZD1222 COVID-19 vaccine. The CDR3 runs to 15 residues. The V segment lost 0 bases and the J segment 7 bases; nucleotides outside the gene matches: 3. CDR1 and CDR2 (germline): SGDLS, YYNGEE. Study observations and caveats: Spike-specific TCR breadth and depth rose after two AZD1222 doses. There were repertoire samples only from the period after the peak T cell response. Among vaccine-associated CD4 TCRs, coverage spanned spike, with dominance at 160-218 and 743-854.

The source of this sequence is an adult who received the AZD1222 COVID-19 vaccine. The chain joins TRBV9 to TRBJ1-6, with 8 bases aligning to TRBD1. The input for sequencing was peripheral blood, taken 28 days after the second AZD1222 dose. The CDR3 region has the DNA TGTGCCAGCAGCGTAGACAGGGGGATGAATTCACCCCTCCACTTT. Translation: CASSVDRGMNSPLHF.